A single sample gave rise to the 17 T cell receptor beta chains below, sequenced in a study of blood T cell repertoires in COVID-19. Only in-frame clones appear in the TCRdb table, and some are missing; sequencing was by immunoSEQ multiplex PCR. Of about 390,000 clones in the sample, about 87% were seen once. The sequencing sample was made of peripheral blood. These receptor sequences come from a woman aged 60-75 years with COVID-19, enrolled during active disease.

The rearrangement uses TRBV5-1 and TRBJ2-5; the match to TRBD2 covers 8 bases. The CDR3 runs 16 residues. Germline CDR1 and CDR2: SGHRS and YFSETQ. Trimming at V came to 2 bases and at J to 1 base, leaving 7 bases not matched to a gene. As DNA, the CDR3 is TGCGCCAGCAGCTTCGGTTCTAGCGGGTTCCAAGAGACCCAGTACTTC. Protein: CASSFGSSGFQETQYF.

The rearrangement joins TRBV18 to TRBJ2-3; D ambiguous. In germline, CDR1 is KGHSH, CDR2 LQKENI. The CDR3 extends over 13 amino acids. Trimming removed 6 bases from V and 2 bases from J, with 9 bases in between. CDR3 coding DNA: TGTGCCAGCTCGCGCTTCAACACAGATACGCAGTATTTT. This gives the protein CASSRFNTDTQYF.

The rearrangement uses TRBV5-6 and TRBJ1-5, with 8 bases lining up with TRBD1. Germline values: CDR1 SGHDT, CDR2 YYEEEE. V lost 4 bases and J lost 4; bases outside the gene matches: 10. The CDR3 contains 16 residues. The CDR3 sequence is CASSRMTGANNQPQHF. CDR3 nucleotides: TGTGCCAGCAGCAGAATGACAGGGGCCAATAATCAGCCCCAGCATTTT.

The J gene is TRBJ1-1, the V gene TRBV11-2; possibly TRBD1 for D (5 bases). CDR1 and CDR2 from the germline V gene are SGHAT and FQNNGV. The germline V and J ends were trimmed by 0 bases and 4 bases, with 15 bases remaining between them. CDR3 length: 16 amino acids. CDR3 DNA: TGTGCCAGCAGCTTAGATCTAGGGGAGGTGAGCACTGAAGCTTTCTTT. It codes for CASSLDLGEVSTEAFF.

V is TRBV6-5 and J is TRBJ2-3, with TRBD1 identical over 7 bases. The CDR3 covers 14 residues. The V gene end was trimmed by 7 bases and the J gene end by 5 bases; junction bases not matched to a gene: 9. Looked up from germline, CDR1 is MNHEY and CDR2 is SVGAGI. CDR3 DNA sequence: TGTGCCAGCAAGGGGGCACGGGCGGGAGATACGCAGTATTTT. It translates to CASKGARAGDTQYF.

V and J are TRBV5-6 and TRBJ1-2; TRBD1 aligns across 12 bases. CDR1 SGHDT and CDR2 YYEEEE come from the germline V gene. CDR3 length equals 15 residues. Trimming took 2 bases from V and 5 from J; bases not matched to a gene: 4. The CDR3 sequence is CASSFPGQGAYGYTF. In DNA form, the CDR3 reads TGTGCCAGCAGCTTTCCGGGACAGGGGGCTTATGGCTACACCTTC.

The rearrangement joins TRBV7-2 to TRBJ2-7, with TRBD2 matching 8 bases. Per the germline V gene, CDR1 is SGHTA and CDR2 is FQGNSA. The V gene end was trimmed by 5 bases and the J gene end by 4 bases; junction bases not matched to a gene: 10. The length of the CDR3 is 15 residues. CDR3 DNA: TGTGCCAGCAGCCCAGAGAGACTAGCGAGATACGAGCAGTACTTC. Translating gives CASSPERLARYEQYF.

V and J are TRBV5-1 and TRBJ2-7, with a weak D call TRBD1 (5 bases). Germline V gives CDR1 SGHRS, CDR2 YFSETQ. Trimming took 6 bases from V and 1 from J, leaving 11 bases between them. The CDR3 is made up of 13 amino acids. The CDR3 is CASKGADSYEQYF. DNA for the CDR3: TGCGCCAGCAAAGGGGCGGATTCCTACGAGCAGTACTTC.

This clone was detected once. The chain combines TRBV18 with TRBJ2-1; a weak D match, TRBD2 (6 bases). The CDR3 has 15 amino acids. Germline CDR1 and CDR2: KGHSH and LQKENI. The ends were cut back, 5 bases at V and 7 bases at J, with 18 bases in the middle. DNA for the CDR3: TGTGCCAGCTCAGAGTCCGCGGGGACCATAAATGAGCAGTTCTTC. The encoded protein is CASSESAGTINEQFF.

The CDR3, as DNA: TGTGCCAGCAGCTCTCACTCGAGCTCTGGGGCCAACGTCCTGACTTTC. It is translated as CASSSHSSSGANVLTF. This chain uses TRBV7-3 with TRBJ2-6; no definite D call. CDR1 is SGHTA and CDR2 is FQGTGA in the germline V gene. This CDR3 has 16 residues. V lost 4 bases, J lost 0 bases, and 10 bases lay in between.

V usage is TRBV18 and J usage is TRBJ1-1; D is ambiguous. With 3 bases removed from V and 1 base from J, the gap between germline ends came to 15 bases. From germline, CDR1 is KGHSH and CDR2 LQKENI. The CDR3 is 16 amino acids. In nucleotides, the CDR3 is TGTGCCAGCTCACCGTATAGCCGGTCAGAGAACACTGAAGCTTTCTTT. This encodes CASSPYSRSENTEAFF. Based on the CDR3 plus reference TRBV18 and TRBJ1-1, the full variable domain is NAGVMQNPRHLVRRRGQEARLRCSPMKGHSHVYWYRQLPEEGLKFMVYLQKENIIDESGMPKERFSAEFPKEGPSILRIQQVVRGDSAAYFCASSPYSRSENTEAFFGQGTRLTVV.

The V and J genes are TRBV12-3 or TRBV12-4 and TRBJ2-5; D is perhaps TRBD1 (5 bases). V was shortened by 6 bases and J by 2 bases, with 10 bases between the two germline ends. CDR3 length: 13 amino acids. The CDR3 coding sequence is TGTGCCAGCAGACGGACACAACAAGAGACCCAGTACTTC. Its translation is CASRRTQQETQYF.

This chain connects TRBV5-4 to TRBJ2-3, with D uncertain. The CDR3 runs 12 residues. Trimming took off 5 bases at V and 6 bases at J, with 10 bases between the two ends. Germline CDR1 and CDR2: SGHNT and YYREEE (reference sequence). The CDR3 DNA follows: TGTGCCAGCAGGTCGGGTAGCGATACGCAGTATTTT. Its translation: CASRSGSDTQYF.

V gene TRBV7-3 combines with J gene TRBJ1-1; D possibly corresponds to TRBD1 (6 bases). Germline CDR1 SGHTA, CDR2 FQGTGA. Trimming removed 2 bases from V and 5 bases from J, with 9 bases in between. CDR3 length: 13 amino acids. The CDR3 reads CASSLSQGTEAFF. The CDR3 DNA follows: TGTGCCAGCAGCTTATCACAGGGAACTGAAGCTTTCTTT. Full variable domain (rest looked up from reference TRBV7-3 and TRBJ1-1): GAGVSQTPSNKVTEKGKYVELRCDPISGHTALYWYRQSLGQGPEFLIYFQGTGAADDSGLPNDRFFAVRPEGSVSTLKIQRTERGDSAVYLCASSLSQGTEAFFGQGTRLTVV.

This chain uses TRBV7-3 with TRBJ1-1, with TRBD1 matching over 7 bases. After removal of 3 bases from V and 3 bases from J, the junction contained 7 bases not matched to a gene. This CDR3 spans 15 amino acids. Germline V gene lookup returns CDR1 SGHTA and CDR2 FQGTGA. CDR3 coding DNA: TGTGCCAGCAGCTTGGGACCGGGACAGTACACTGAAGCTTTCTTT. It translates to CASSLGPGQYTEAFF.

The rearrangement links TRBV9 to TRBJ2-6, with 7 bases matching TRBD1. The CDR3 length is 19 residues. Trimming at V came to 8 bases and at J to 0 bases, leaving 17 bases not matched to a gene. Germline CDR1 SGDLS, CDR2 YYNGEE. The chain's CDR3 is CASTNEGTADYSGANVLTF. CDR3 DNA sequence: TGTGCCAGTACTAACGAGGGGACAGCCGACTACTCTGGGGCCAACGTCCTGACTTTC.

V and J are TRBV3-1 (or the pseudogene TRBV3-2) and TRBJ2-7; 7 positions agree with TRBD1. With 1 base clipped from V and 4 bases from J, the junction kept 4 bases outside the gene matches. Germline V CDR1 and CDR2: LGHDT, YNNKEL (reference sequence). This CDR3 comprises 14 residues. The CDR3 reads CASSQVNRGYEQYF. As DNA, the CDR3 is TGTGCCAGCAGCCAAGTAAACAGGGGATACGAGCAGTACTTC.